The next 25 T cell receptor beta chains were all read from a single sample in a study of cytomegalovirus exposure and HLA in healthy donors. The PCR employed 60 Vbeta primers together with 13 Jbeta primers. Using immunoSEQ multiplex PCR, the repertoire was profiled, and TCRdb retains in-frame clones only, with some absent. The table has about 89,000 clones, about 63% seen once. The source material was PBMCs. Receptor source: a woman in her twenties or thirties in good health and CMV-seronegative.

J is TRBJ2-5 and V is TRBV5-6; 10 positions agree with TRBD2. TRBJ2-7 matches the DNA end more closely, so the J call is doubtful. In germline, CDR1 is SGHDT, CDR2 YYEEEE. The CDR3 has 16 amino acids. In DNA form, the CDR3 reads TGTGCCAGCAGCTTGGGCGGTAGCGGGGGGATATACGAGCAGTACTTC. It translates to CASSLGGSGGIYEQYF.

The gene calls are TRBV6-5 and TRBJ2-7, with 9 bases identical to TRBD1. Germline V gives CDR1 MNHEY, CDR2 SVGAGI. This CDR3 contains 14 residues. V gave up 5 bases and J gave up 4 bases; unmatched junction bases: 6. The CDR3 sequence: CASSPNRGQYEQYF. DNA for the CDR3: TGTGCCAGCAGTCCGAACAGGGGGCAGTACGAGCAGTACTTC.

The chain couples TRBV29-1 to TRBJ2-2; perhaps TRBD1 as D (5 bases). The ends were cut back, 6 bases at V and 3 bases at J, with 11 bases in the middle. There are 13 residues in the CDR3. Germline V lookup: CDR1 SQVTM, CDR2 ANQGSEA. The CDR3 sequence is CSVDTGYTGELFF. Written as DNA, the CDR3 is TGCAGCGTAGACACAGGTTACACCGGGGAGCTGTTTTTT.

This rearrangement joins TRBV4-1 to TRBJ2-3; TRBD2 agrees at 7 bases. CDR3 size: 14 residues. J was trimmed by 3 bases and V by 3 bases; bases with no gene match: 3. Germline V gene data show CDR1 as MGHRA and CDR2 as YSYEKL. CDR3 sequence (DNA): TGCGCCAGCAGCCATCTGGGGGGGACAGATACGCAGTATTTT. Its translation: CASSHLGGTDTQYF.

V gene TRBV11-1 combines with J gene TRBJ2-7; 7 bases match TRBD2. The CDR3 spans 15 residues. CDR1 and CDR2 from the germline V gene are SGHAT and FQDESV (reference sequence). V gave up 2 bases and J gave up 0 bases; unmatched junction bases: 4. For the CDR3, the DNA is TGTGCCAGCAGCTTAAGAACTAGCGCCTCCTACGAGCAGTACTTC. Protein: CASSLRTSASYEQYF.

This clone was observed a few times. The CDR3 here is CASSSGTGPWNEQFF. For the CDR3, the DNA is TGTGCCAGCAGCTCCGGGACAGGGCCTTGGAATGAGCAGTTCTTC. The rearrangement links TRBV7-3 to TRBJ2-1; 9 nucleotides match TRBD1. V shed 4 bases and J 7 bases; nucleotides not matched to a gene: 8. The germline V gene encodes CDR1 SGHTA and CDR2 FQGTGA. This CDR3 has 15 residues.

The genes are TRBV9 and TRBJ2-3; TRBD2 agrees at 11 bases. Losses at the gene ends were 0 bases for V and 0 bases for J; bases not matched to a gene: 6. This CDR3 spans 18 amino acids. Germline assignment: CDR1 SGDLS and CDR2 YYNGEE. CDR3 residues: CASSVEGLAAFSTDTQYF. The CDR3 DNA follows: TGTGCCAGCAGCGTAGAGGGACTAGCGGCATTTAGCACAGATACGCAGTATTTT. The full variable domain, completed using reference TRBV9 and TRBJ2-3, is DSGVTQTPKHLITATGQRVTLRCSPRSGDLSVYWYQQSLDQGLQFLIQYYNGEERAKGNILERFSAQQFPDLHSELNLSSLELGDSALYFCASSVEGLAAFSTDTQYFGPGTRLTVL.

V gene TRBV6-5 combines with J gene TRBJ1-5, with TRBD1 identical over 7 bases. Germline V gives CDR1 MNHEY, CDR2 SVGAGI. The J segment lost 0 bases and the V segment lost 6 bases, leaving 5 bases of the junction unmatched. The CDR3 is 15 residues long. This CDR3 reads CASRTRTGSNQPQHF. The CDR3 bases are TGTGCCAGCAGAACACGGACAGGTAGCAATCAGCCCCAGCATTTT.

The chain carries TRBV11-2 and TRBJ2-3; 7 nucleotides align to TRBD2. The length of the CDR3 is 13 residues. Losses at the gene ends were 6 bases for V and 2 bases for J; bases not matched to a gene: 2. Germline values: CDR1 SGHAT, CDR2 FQNNGV. In nucleotides, the CDR3 is TGTGCCAGCAGGGGAGGGAACACAGATACGCAGTATTTT. Its translation is CASRGGNTDTQYF.

V is TRBV5-1 and J is TRBJ1-1, with no clear D. Trimming left V 2 bases short and J 0 bases short, with 14 bases between. Germline CDR1 is SGHRS and CDR2 is YFSETQ. The CDR3 consists of 16 residues. The CDR3 DNA sequence: TGCGCCAGCAGCTTCGAGAGGTCCGTAATGAACACTGAAGCTTTCTTT. This gives the protein CASSFERSVMNTEAFF.

The V and J genes are TRBV7-6 and TRBJ2-7, with TRBD1 matching over 7 bases. J was trimmed by 2 bases and V by 1 base; bases with no gene match: 8. The CDR3 runs 16 residues. Germline V lookup: CDR1 SGHVS, CDR2 FNYEAQ. The CDR3 here is CASSLEDRRSTYEQYF. Written as DNA, the CDR3 is TGTGCCAGCAGCTTAGAGGACAGGAGGTCGACCTACGAGCAGTACTTC.

This chain connects TRBV15 to TRBJ2-7, with D possibly matching TRBD2 (5 bases). Trimming took off 0 bases at V and 5 bases at J, with 14 bases between the two ends. The CDR3 extends over 15 amino acids. Per germline, CDR1 LNHNV and CDR2 YYDKDF (reference sequence). CDR3: CATSRDGRGHHEQYF. CDR3 bases: TGTGCCACCAGCAGAGATGGGAGAGGCCACCACGAGCAGTACTTC.

This clone occurred a few times. The rearrangement links TRBV7-9 to TRBJ2-3; weak D call: TRBD1 (7 bases). The V gene's germline CDR1 is SEHNR and CDR2 FQNEAQ (reference sequence). Trimming cost V 4 bases and J 6 bases, with 14 bases left between them. There are 14 residues in the CDR3. CDR3 sequence: CASSSQGTGDTQYF. CDR3 in DNA: TGTGCCAGCAGCTCACAGGGGACTGGGGATACGCAGTATTTT.

This chain links TRBV11-2 with TRBJ1-1; D unresolved. The V end was cut by 2 bases, the J end by 4 bases, with 14 bases between. This CDR3 contains 15 residues. In germline, CDR1 is SGHAT, CDR2 FQNNGV. This chain's CDR3 is CASSLSLDGVTEAFF. Here the CDR3 DNA reads TGTGCCAGCAGCTTATCTCTTGACGGGGTCACTGAAGCTTTCTTT.

The chain carries TRBV9 and TRBJ2-7, with a possible D match to TRBD2 (6 bases). The CDR3 has 15 residues. Germline V CDR1 and CDR2: SGDLS, YYNGEE. Trimming shortened V by 4 bases and J by 6 bases, and 20 bases separated the two germline ends. The CDR3 region is CASSSVSGALGEQYF. CDR3 sequence (DNA): TGTGCCAGCAGCTCAGTGTCGGGAGCATTAGGCGAGCAGTACTTC.

This clone rates as medium-sized. The chain employs TRBV5-4 and TRBJ1-1; 10 nucleotides line up with TRBD1. Unmatched junction bases numbered 8, after V lost 4 bases and J lost 5 bases. The germline gives CDR1 SGHNT, CDR2 YYREEE (reference sequence). The CDR3 sequence is 15 residues long. CDR3 region: CASSRDWGQGTEAFF. The CDR3 DNA is TGTGCCAGCAGCCGCGACTGGGGACAGGGGACTGAAGCTTTCTTT.

This sequence joins TRBV4-1 and TRBJ2-7; no definite D call. Germline V gene sequence: CDR1 MGHRA, CDR2 YSYEKL. The CDR3 is 13 residues long. V was shortened by 0 bases and J by 4 bases, with 7 bases between the two germline ends. The CDR3, as DNA: TGCGCCAGCAGCCAAGATACACTATACGAGCAGTACTTC. Amino acid sequence: CASSQDTLYEQYF.

This clone was seen just once. This rearrangement joins TRBV6-4 to TRBJ1-2; the match to TRBD1 covers 7 bases. CDR1 and CDR2 (germline): MRHNA, SNTAGT. J was trimmed by 4 bases and V by 4 bases; bases with no gene match: 12. The CDR3 is made up of 16 amino acids. CDR3 DNA: TGTGCCAGCAGTGGGGTGAGGGGGACAGCGCTCTATGGCTACACCTTC. It encodes CASSGVRGTALYGYTF.

The chain has TRBV6-5 and TRBJ1-1; D ambiguous. Germline CDR1 and CDR2: MNHEY and SVGAGI. The CDR3 is 14 residues long. The ends were cut back, 6 bases at V and 1 base at J, with 12 bases in the middle. The CDR3 DNA is TGTGCCAGCAGCGAACAGCACCCGAACACTGAAGCTTTCTTT. This gives the protein CASSEQHPNTEAFF.

The table lists this clone with a count of one. Here the CDR3 DNA reads TGTGCCAGCAGCCCCCCAGCAGGCTTGAACACTGAAGCTTTCTTT. Translated, it gives CASSPPAGLNTEAFF. The chain joins TRBV6-5 to TRBJ1-1; no clear D gene. CDR3 size: 15 residues. V lost 6 bases and J lost 0, with 14 bases in between. Germline CDR1 is MNHEY and CDR2 is SVGAGI.

This clone was recorded a few times. The rearrangement links TRBV28 to TRBJ2-2; TRBD1 agrees at 11 bases. In germline, CDR1 is MDHEN, CDR2 SYDVKM. The CDR3 totals 19 residues. Trimming at V came to 6 bases and at J to 3 bases, leaving 15 bases not matched to a gene. The CDR3 DNA follows: TGTGCCAGCAGACTCGGGACAGGGGGTAATGTAAGGGACACCGGGGAGCTGTTTTTT. Protein: CASRLGTGGNVRDTGELFF.

This clone was seen only once. The V and J genes are TRBV5-1 and TRBJ2-4; 7 nucleotides align to TRBD1. The CDR3 loop spans 15 amino acids. V lost 4 bases to trimming and J lost 8 bases; unmatched junction nucleotides: 12. The germline V gene has CDR1 SGHRS and CDR2 YFSETQ. As DNA, the CDR3 is TGCGCCAGCAGCCTGGAACAGGGGCCCTGGGACATTCAGTACTTC. It codes for CASSLEQGPWDIQYF.

This clone has only a few counts. V is TRBV5-5 and J is TRBJ2-1; possible D gene TRBD1, 6 bases. V was cut by 0 bases and J by 4 bases, with 11 bases left in between. Germline CDR1 is SGHKS and CDR2 is YYEKEE (reference sequence). The CDR3 totals 15 residues. CDR3 amino acids: CASSLAGQPYNEQFF. CDR3 bases: TGTGCCAGCAGCTTGGCCGGACAGCCTTACAATGAGCAGTTCTTC.

The sample holds a few counts of this clone. The chain carries TRBV6-5 and TRBJ1-5; D remains unclear. CDR1 MNHEY and CDR2 SVGAGI come from the germline V gene. V shed 4 bases and J shed 5 bases, with 12 bases lying between them. The CDR3 has 14 amino acids. The CDR3 DNA reads TGTGCCAGCAGTTCGACAACCGCCGATCAGCCCCAGCATTTT. Protein sequence: CASSSTTADQPQHF.

Here the CDR3 reads CASSAGGAEQYF. The CDR3 nucleotides are TGTGCCAGCTCCGCGGGAGGGGCCGAGCAGTACTTC. The chain combines TRBV13 with TRBJ2-7, with 9 bases identical to TRBD2. The CDR3 contains 12 residues. CDR1 PRHDT and CDR2 FYEKMQ come from the germline V gene (reference sequence). The trim removed 8 bases at V and 6 bases at J, leaving 5 bases unmatched.